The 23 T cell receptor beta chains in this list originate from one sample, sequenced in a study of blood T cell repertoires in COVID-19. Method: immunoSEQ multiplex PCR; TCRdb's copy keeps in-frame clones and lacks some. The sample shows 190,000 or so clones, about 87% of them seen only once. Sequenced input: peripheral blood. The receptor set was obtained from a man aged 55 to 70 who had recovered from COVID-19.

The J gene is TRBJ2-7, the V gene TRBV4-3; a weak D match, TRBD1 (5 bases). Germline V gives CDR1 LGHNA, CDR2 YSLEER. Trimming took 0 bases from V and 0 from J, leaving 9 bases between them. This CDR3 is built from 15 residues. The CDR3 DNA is TGCGCCAGCAGCCAAGACAGGGTGGCCTCCTACGAGCAGTACTTC. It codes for CASSQDRVASYEQYF.

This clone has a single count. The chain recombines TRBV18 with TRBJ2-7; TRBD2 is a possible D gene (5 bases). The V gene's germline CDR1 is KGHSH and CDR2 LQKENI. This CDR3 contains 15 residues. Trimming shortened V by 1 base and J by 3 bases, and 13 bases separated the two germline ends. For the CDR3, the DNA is TGTGCCAGCTCACCACTGAGGGTCGAAAACTACGAGCAGTACTTC. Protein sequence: CASSPLRVENYEQYF.

The CDR3 bases are TGTGCCAGCAGGTTTAGGGGGTACTCTGGAAACACCATATATTTT. Encoded protein: CASRFRGYSGNTIYF. V usage is TRBV9 and J usage is TRBJ1-3; perhaps TRBD1 as D (6 bases). Germline CDR1 reads SGDLS; CDR2 reads YYNGEE. The CDR3 runs 15 residues. The V end was cut by 5 bases, the J end by 0 bases, with 12 bases between. Variable domain in full (rest from reference TRBV9 and TRBJ1-3): DSGVTQTPKHLITATGQRVTLRCSPRSGDLSVYWYQQSLDQGLQFLIQYYNGEERAKGNILERFSAQQFPDLHSELNLSSLELGDSALYFCASRFRGYSGNTIYFGEGSWLTVV.

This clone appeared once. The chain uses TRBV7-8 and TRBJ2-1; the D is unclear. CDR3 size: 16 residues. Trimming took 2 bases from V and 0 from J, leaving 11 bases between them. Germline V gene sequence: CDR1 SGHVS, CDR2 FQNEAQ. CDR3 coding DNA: TGTGCCAGCAGCTTATTCATCCCGGGCTCCTACAATGAGCAGTTCTTC. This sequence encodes CASSLFIPGSYNEQFF.

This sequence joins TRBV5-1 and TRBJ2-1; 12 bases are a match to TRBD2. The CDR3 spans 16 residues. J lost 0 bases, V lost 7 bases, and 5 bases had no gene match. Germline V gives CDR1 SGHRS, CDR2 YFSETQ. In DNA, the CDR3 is TGCGCCAGCGGAACTAGCGGGGGGAGCTCCTACAATGAGCAGTTCTTC. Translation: CASGTSGGSSYNEQFF.

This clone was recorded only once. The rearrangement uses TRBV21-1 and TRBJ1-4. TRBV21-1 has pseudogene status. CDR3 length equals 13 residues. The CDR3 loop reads CASSRSKNEKLFF. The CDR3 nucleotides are TGTGCCAGCAGCAGGAGTAAAAATGAAAAACTGTTTTTT.

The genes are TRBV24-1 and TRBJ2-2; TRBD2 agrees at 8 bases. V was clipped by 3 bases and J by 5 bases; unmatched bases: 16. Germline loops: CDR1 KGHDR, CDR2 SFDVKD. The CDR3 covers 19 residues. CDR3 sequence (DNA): TGTGCCACCAGTGATCTCGGCTTCCACCGGGAGGGCAGGACCGGGGAGCTGTTTTTT. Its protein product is CATSDLGFHREGRTGELFF.

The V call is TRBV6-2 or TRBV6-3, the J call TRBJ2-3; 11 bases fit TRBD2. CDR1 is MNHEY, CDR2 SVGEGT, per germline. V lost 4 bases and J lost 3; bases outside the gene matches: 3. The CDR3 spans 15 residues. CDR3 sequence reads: CASSSRLAGTDTQYF. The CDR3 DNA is TGTGCCAGCAGTTCCCGACTAGCGGGAACAGATACGCAGTATTTT.

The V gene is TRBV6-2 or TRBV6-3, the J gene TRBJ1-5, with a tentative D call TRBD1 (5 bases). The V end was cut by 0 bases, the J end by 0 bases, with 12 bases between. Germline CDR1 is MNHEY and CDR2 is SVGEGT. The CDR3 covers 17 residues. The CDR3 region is CASSYSIRQNSNQPQHF. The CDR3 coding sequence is TGTGCCAGCAGTTACTCGATTCGACAGAATAGCAATCAGCCCCAGCATTTT.

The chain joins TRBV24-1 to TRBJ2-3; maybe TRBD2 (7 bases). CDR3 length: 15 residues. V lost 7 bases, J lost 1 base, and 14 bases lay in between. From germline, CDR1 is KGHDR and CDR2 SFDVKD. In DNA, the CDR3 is TGTGCCACCAGCTGGGGGGGGCAGGGCACAGATACGCAGTATTTT. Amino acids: CATSWGGQGTDTQYF.

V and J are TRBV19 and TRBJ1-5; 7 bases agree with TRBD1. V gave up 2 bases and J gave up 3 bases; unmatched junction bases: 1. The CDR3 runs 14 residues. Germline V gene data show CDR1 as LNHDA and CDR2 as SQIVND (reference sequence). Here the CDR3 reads CASSITGANQPQHF. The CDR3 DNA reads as TGTGCCAGTAGTATAACAGGGGCCAATCAGCCCCAGCATTTT.

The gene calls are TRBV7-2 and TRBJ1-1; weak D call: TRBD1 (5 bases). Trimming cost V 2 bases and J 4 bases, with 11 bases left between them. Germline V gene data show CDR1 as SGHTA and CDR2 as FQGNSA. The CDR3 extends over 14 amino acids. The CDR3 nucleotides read TGTGCCAGCAGCTTACAAGGGGCCGGCACTGAAGCTTTCTTT. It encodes CASSLQGAGTEAFF.

CDR3 protein: CASSQTGGANQPQHF. The CDR3 coding sequence is TGTGCCAGCAGTCAAACAGGGGGCGCGAATCAGCCCCAGCATTTT. This chain connects TRBV6-2 or TRBV6-3 to TRBJ1-5; the match to TRBD1 covers 9 bases. Unmatched junction bases numbered 6, after V lost 5 bases and J lost 4 bases. This CDR3 is 15 amino acids long. Germline lookup yields CDR1 MNHEY and CDR2 SVGEGT.

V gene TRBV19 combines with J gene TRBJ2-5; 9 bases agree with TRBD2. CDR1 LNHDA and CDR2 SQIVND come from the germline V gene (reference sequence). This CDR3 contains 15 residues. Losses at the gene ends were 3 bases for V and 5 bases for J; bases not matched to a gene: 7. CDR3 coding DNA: TGTGCCAGTAGTATCGGTGGGCTAGCGGGGGAGACCCAGTACTTC. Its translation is CASSIGGLAGETQYF.

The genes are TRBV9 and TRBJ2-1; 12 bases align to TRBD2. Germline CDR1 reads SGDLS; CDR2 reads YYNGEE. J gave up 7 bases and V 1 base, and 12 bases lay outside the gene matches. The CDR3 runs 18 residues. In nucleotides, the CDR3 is TGTGCCAGCAGCGTACGCCTAGCGGGAGGGCGCCCGGGAAATGAGCAGTTCTTC. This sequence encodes CASSVRLAGGRPGNEQFF.

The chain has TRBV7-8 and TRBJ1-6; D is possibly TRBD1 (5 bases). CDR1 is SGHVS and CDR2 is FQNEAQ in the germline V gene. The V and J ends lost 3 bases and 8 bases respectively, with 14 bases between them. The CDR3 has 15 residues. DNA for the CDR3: TGTGCCAGCAGCTTGGGGGGAGGGGCATATTCACCCCTCCACTTT. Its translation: CASSLGGGAYSPLHF.

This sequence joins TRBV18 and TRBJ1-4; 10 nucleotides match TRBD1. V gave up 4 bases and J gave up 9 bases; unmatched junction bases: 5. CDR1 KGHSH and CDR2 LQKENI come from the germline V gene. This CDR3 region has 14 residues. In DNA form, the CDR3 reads TGTGCCAGCTCACTTGGACAGGGGGAACAAAAACTGTTTTTT. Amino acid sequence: CASSLGQGEQKLFF.

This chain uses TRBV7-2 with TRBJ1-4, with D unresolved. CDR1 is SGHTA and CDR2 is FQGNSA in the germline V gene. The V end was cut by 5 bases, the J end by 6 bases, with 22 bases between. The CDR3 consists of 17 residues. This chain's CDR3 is CASSPRSLRVGDEKLFF. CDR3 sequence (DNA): TGTGCCAGCAGCCCAAGGTCCCTGAGGGTGGGTGATGAAAAACTGTTTTTT.

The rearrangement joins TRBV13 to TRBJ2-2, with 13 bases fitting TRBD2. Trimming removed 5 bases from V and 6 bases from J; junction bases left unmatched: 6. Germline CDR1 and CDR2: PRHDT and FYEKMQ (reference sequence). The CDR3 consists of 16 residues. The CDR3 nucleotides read TGTGCCAGCAGCCCCCGGACTAGCGGGAGCGCCGGGGAGCTGTTTTTT. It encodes CASSPRTSGSAGELFF. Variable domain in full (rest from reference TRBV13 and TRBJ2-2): AAGVIQSPRHLIKEKRETATLKCYPIPRHDTVYWYQQGPGQDPQFLISFYEKMQSDKGSIPDRFSAQQFSDYHSELNMSSLELGDSALYFCASSPRTSGSAGELFFGEGSRLTVL.

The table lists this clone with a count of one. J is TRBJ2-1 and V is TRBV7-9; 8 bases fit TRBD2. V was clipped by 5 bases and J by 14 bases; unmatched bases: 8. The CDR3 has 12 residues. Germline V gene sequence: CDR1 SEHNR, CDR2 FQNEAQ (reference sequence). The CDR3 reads CASSQNVRGEFF. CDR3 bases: TGTGCCAGCAGCCAGAATGTGCGGGGGGAGTTCTTC.

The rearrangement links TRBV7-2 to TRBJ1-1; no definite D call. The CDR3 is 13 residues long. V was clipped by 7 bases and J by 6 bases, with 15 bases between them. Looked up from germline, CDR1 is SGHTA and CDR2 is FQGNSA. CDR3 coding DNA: TGTGCCAGCAAAAAGCCGAGTTGGTCTGAAGCTTTCTTT. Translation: CASKKPSWSEAFF.

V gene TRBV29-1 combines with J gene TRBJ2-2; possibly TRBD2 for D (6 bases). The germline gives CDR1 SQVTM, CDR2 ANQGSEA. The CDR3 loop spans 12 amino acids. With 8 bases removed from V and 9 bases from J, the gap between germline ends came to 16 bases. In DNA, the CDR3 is TGCAGCTTCTCACGAGGCGGGAGGGAGCTGTTTTTT. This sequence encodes CSFSRGGRELFF.

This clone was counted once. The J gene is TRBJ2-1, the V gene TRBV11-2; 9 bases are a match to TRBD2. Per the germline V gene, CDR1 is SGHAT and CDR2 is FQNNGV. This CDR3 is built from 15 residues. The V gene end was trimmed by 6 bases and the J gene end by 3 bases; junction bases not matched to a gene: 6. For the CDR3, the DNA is TGTGCCAGCAGTTCTAGCGGGACGCGCTACAATGAGCAGTTCTTC. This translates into CASSSSGTRYNEQFF.